This TCR beta chain was captured by sequencing in a study of CD4 T cells in relation to SARS-CoV-2 and coronaviruses. For the study at large: Shared crossreactive spike epitopes were mapped to their HLA restriction.

The repertoire was sequenced with immunoSEQ multiplex PCR; TCRdb's copy has only in-frame clones and lacks some. The data show 55,000 to 70,000 clones, 85% to 95% seen once. This CDR3 has 15 residues. Germline V gene data show CDR1 as SGHTA and CDR2 as FQGTGA. The V gene lost 5 bases and the J gene lost 0 bases, with 13 bases spanning the gap. The unexposed donors gave CD4+ T cells in 2011-2018, prior to COVID-19. Naive and memory CD4+ T cells were separated from cryopreserved PBMCs. This clone was observed a single time. Specimen: naive CD4+ T cells from PBMCs. Specified subset: naive CD4+ T cells isolated by negative enrichment. This receptor was obtained from a human donor in good health. V usage is TRBV7-3 and J usage is TRBJ1-1; D gene ambiguous. CDR3 sequence (DNA): TGTGCCAGCAGCCCCGGGCAGAACATGAACACTGAAGCTTTCTTT. This sequence encodes CASSPGQNMNTEAFF.